Listed below are T cell receptor beta chains from one sample, sequenced in a study of T cell changes during pregnancy in multiple sclerosis. TCRdb's copy holds only in-frame clones and misses some; the assay was immunoSEQ multiplex PCR. The profile shows tens of thousands of clones, about 94% of them singletons. The source was CD8+ T cells from peripheral blood mononuclear cells, collected in the third trimester of pregnancy. Source of these receptors: a female donor with multiple sclerosis, enrolled in a pregnancy study. Each CDR3 is given with its conserved first and last residue. D genes are given only for firm matches. Clone size is not always given. Where it is, it says once, few, many or a class for expanded clones.

cdr3_nt cdr3_aa j_call d_call clone_size v_call
TGTGCCAGCTCACCAAGTCCCCCGGGAGTAACCTACAATGAGCAGTTCTTC CASSPSPPGVTYNEQFF TRBJ2-1 NA NA TRBV18
TGTGCCAGTCCAGACAGGGGGCCCTACAATGAGCAGTTCTTC CASPDRGPYNEQFF TRBJ2-1 TRBD1 NA TRBV2
TGCGCCAGCAGTGGGTCCGCAGACTACAATGAGCAGTTCTTC CASSGSADYNEQFF TRBJ2-1 NA NA TRBV10-1
TGTGCCAGCAGCTTAGTGATCGGGTCCACCTACGAGCAGTACTTC CASSLVIGSTYEQYF TRBJ2-7 NA NA TRBV7-9
TGTGCCAGCAGTGAAGCAGGGGCTGAGCAGTTCTTC CASSEAGAEQFF TRBJ2-1 NA NA TRBV6-4
TGTGCCAGCAGCGCGGCGGGACAGGGCACAGATACGCAGTATTTT CASSAAGQGTDTQYF TRBJ2-3 TRBD1 NA TRBV9
TGTGCCAGCAGCTTAGGGGGCGGGAACCAAGAGACCCAGTACTTC CASSLGGGNQETQYF TRBJ2-5 NA once TRBV7-2
TGCGCCAGCAGCTTCGGCCAGGGATACAATGAGCAGTTCTTC CASSFGQGYNEQFF TRBJ2-1 NA once TRBV5-1
TGTGCCAGCAGTTCCCCCGACAGGTACACCGGGGAGCTGTTTTTT CASSSPDRYTGELFF TRBJ2-2 NA NA TRBV6-6
TGTGCCAGTAGCTTACGGGTCTCTAGCACAGATACGCAGTATTTT CASSLRVSSTDTQYF TRBJ2-3 NA NA TRBV19
TGTGCCAGCAGAACAGGGTCCCTGAACACTGAAGCTTTCTTT CASRTGSLNTEAFF TRBJ1-1 NA NA TRBV2
TGTGCCAGCAGCGTAGCTAACCGGTTCGGGACTAGCGATTTTGAGCAGTTCTTC CASSVANRFGTSDFEQFF TRBJ2-1 TRBD2 NA TRBV9
TGTGCCACCAGCAGAGGACAGGGAGAAGGGGAGACCCAGTACTTC CATSRGQGEGETQYF TRBJ2-5 TRBD1 NA TRBV15
TGTGCCAGTAGTGGGTTCCCGGGACAGAGAATGAACACTGAAGCTTTCTTT CASSGFPGQRMNTEAFF TRBJ1-1 TRBD1 NA TRBV19
TGTGCCAGCAGTGTGGCATGGGGCGAAAAACTGTTTTTT CASSVAWGEKLFF TRBJ1-4 NA NA TRBV6-4